The clone carrying this T cell receptor beta chain turned up a few times. RNA transcripts provided the source from which TCR beta CDR3 regions were amplified. HTBI primers were used for first-round RT-PCR of the TCR CDR3. MiXCR, run by TCRdb on the multiplex PCR reads, gives a single entry per CDR3 protein. Here the sample spans more than 550,000 distinct CDR3 sequences, 17% being singletons. The data were taken from a study of T cells in Graves' hyperthyroidism and ophthalmopathy. After removal of 4 bases from V and 1 base from J, the junction contained 2 bases not matched to a gene. CDR1 KGHDR and CDR2 SFDVKD come from the germline V gene. The CDR3 totals 15 residues. The study defined stable Graves' hyperthyroidism as no ophthalmopathy progression within 18 months.

The specimen was blood. The rearrangement links TRBV24-1 to TRBJ2-2; TRBD1 aligns across 7 bases. The receptor's source is a man in his fifties or sixties with Graves' hyperthyroidism. This CDR3 is CATSEHRGNTGELFF. CDR3 DNA: TGTGCCACCAGTGAACACAGGGGGAACACCGGGGAGCTGTTTTTT.